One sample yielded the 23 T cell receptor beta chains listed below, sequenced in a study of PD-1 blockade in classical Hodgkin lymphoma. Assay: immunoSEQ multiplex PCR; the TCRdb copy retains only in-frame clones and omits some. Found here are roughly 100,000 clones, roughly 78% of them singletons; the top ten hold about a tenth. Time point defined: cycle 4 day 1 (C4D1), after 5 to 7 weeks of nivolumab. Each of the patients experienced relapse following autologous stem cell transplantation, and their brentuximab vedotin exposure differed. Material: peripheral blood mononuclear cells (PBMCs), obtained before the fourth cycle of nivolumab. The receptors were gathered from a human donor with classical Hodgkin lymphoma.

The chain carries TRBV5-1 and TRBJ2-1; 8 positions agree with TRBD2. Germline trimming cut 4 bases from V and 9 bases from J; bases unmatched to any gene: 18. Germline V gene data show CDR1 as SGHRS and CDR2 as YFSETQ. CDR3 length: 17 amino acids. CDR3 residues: CASSPRVEGGGIGEQFF. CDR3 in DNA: TGCGCCAGCAGCCCCAGGGTTGAGGGCGGGGGGATCGGTGAGCAGTTCTTC.

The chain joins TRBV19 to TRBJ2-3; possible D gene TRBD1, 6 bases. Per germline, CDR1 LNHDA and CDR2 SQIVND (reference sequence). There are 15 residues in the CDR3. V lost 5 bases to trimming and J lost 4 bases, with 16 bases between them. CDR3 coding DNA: TGTGCCAGTAGTCCCGGACAGCCAGCGGCAGATACGCAGTATTTT. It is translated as CASSPGQPAADTQYF.

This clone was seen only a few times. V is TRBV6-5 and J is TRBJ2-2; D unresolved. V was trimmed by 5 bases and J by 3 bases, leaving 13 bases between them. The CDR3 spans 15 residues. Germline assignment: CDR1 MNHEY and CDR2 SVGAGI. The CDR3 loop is CASSRDPWDTGELFF. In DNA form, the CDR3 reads TGTGCCAGCAGTCGAGATCCTTGGGACACCGGGGAGCTGTTTTTT.

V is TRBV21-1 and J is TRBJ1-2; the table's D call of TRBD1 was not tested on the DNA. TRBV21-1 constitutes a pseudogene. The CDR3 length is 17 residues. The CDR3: CASSNRDRGRLIYGYTF. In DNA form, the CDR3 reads TGTGCCAGCAGCAACAGGGACAGGGGCCGGCTAATCTATGGCTACACCTTC.

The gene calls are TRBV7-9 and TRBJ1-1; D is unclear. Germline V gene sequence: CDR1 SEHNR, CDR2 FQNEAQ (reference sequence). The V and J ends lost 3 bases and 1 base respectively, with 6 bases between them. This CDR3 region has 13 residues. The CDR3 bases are TGTGCCAGCAGCTTCCCAGCGAACACTGAAGCTTTCTTT. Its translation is CASSFPANTEAFF. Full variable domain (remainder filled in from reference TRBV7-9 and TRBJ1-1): DTGVSQNPRHKITKRGQNVTFRCDPISEHNRLYWYRQTLGQGPEFLTYFQNEAQLEKSRLLSDRFSAERPKGSFSTLEIQRTEQGDSAMYLCASSFPANTEAFFGQGTRLTVV.

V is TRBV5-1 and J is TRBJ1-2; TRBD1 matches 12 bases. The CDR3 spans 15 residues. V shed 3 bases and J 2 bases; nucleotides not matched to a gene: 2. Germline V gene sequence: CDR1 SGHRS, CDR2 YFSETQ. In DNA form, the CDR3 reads TGCGCCAGCAGCTGGGGACAGGGGGCGAACTATGGCTACACCTTC. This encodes CASSWGQGANYGYTF.

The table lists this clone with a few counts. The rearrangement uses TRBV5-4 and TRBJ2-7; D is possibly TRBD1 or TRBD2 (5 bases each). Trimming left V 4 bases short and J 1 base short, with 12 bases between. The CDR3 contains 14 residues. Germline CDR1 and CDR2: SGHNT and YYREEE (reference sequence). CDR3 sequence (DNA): TGTGCCAGCAGCGTCGGGGCCTCTTCCTACGAGCAGTACTTC. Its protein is CASSVGASSYEQYF.

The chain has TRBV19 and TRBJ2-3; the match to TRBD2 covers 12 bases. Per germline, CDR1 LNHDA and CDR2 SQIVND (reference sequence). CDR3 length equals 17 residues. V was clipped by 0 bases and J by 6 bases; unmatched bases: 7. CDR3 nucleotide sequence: TGTGCCAGTAGTATAGACCTGAGACTAGCGGGAGTCGATACGCAGTATTTT. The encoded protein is CASSIDLRLAGVDTQYF.

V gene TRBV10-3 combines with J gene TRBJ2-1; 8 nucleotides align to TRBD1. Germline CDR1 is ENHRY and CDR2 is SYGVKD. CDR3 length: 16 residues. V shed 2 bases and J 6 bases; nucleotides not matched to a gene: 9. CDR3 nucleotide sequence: TGTGCCATCAGTGAGGCCCCCGGGACAGGACGCAATGAGCAGTTCTTC. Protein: CAISEAPGTGRNEQFF.

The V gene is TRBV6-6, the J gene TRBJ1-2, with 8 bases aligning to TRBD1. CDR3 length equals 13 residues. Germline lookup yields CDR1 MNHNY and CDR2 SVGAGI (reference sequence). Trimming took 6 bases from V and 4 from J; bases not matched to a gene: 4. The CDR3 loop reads CASRITGGYGYTF. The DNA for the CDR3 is TGTGCCAGCAGGATCACAGGGGGCTATGGCTACACCTTC.

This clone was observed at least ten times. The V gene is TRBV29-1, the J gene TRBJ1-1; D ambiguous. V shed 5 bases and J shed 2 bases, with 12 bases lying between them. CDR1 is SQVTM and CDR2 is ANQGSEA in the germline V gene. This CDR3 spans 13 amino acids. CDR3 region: CSVLRGFNTEAFF. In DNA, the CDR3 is TGCAGCGTTCTCCGGGGATTCAACACTGAAGCTTTCTTT.

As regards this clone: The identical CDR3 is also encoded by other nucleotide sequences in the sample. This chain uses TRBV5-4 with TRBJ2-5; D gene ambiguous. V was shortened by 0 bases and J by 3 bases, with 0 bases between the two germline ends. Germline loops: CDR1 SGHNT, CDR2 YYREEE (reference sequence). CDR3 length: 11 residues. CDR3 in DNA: TGTGCCAGCAGCTTGGAAGAGACCCAGTACTTC. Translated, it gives CASSLEETQYF. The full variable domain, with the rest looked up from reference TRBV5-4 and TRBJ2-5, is ETGVTQSPTHLIKTRGQQVTLRCSSQSGHNTVSWYQQALGQGPQFIFQYYREEENGRGNFPPRFSGLQFPNYSSELNVNALELDDSALYLCASSLEETQYFGPGTRLLVL.

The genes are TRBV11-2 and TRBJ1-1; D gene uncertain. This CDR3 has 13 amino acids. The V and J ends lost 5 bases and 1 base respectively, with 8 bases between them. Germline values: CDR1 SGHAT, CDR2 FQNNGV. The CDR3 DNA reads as TGTGCCAGCAGCGCCGACACGAACACTGAAGCTTTCTTT. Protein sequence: CASSADTNTEAFF. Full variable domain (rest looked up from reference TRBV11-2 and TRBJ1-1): EAGVAQSPRYKIIEKRQSVAFWCNPISGHATLYWYQQILGQGPKLLIQFQNNGVVDDSQLPKDRFSAERLKGVDSTLKIQPAKLEDSAVYLCASSADTNTEAFFGQGTRLTVV.

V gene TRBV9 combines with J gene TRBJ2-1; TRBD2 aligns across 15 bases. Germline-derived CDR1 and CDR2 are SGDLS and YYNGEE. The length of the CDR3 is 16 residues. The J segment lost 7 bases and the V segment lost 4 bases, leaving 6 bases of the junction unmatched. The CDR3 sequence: CASSFRGTSGGNEQFF. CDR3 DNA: TGTGCCAGCAGCTTCAGAGGGACTAGCGGGGGGAATGAGCAGTTCTTC.

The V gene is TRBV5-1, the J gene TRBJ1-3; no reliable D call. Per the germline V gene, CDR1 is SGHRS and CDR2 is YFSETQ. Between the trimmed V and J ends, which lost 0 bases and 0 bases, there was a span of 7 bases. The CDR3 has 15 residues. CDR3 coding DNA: TGCGCCAGCAGCTTGGACGGAGCCTCTGGAAACACCATATATTTT. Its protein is CASSLDGASGNTIYF. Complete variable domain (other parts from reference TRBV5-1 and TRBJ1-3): KAGVTQTPRYLIKTRGQQVTLSCSPISGHRSVSWYQQTPGQGLQFLFEYFSETQRNKGNFPGRFSGRQFSNSRSEMNVSTLELGDSALYLCASSLDGASGNTIYFGEGSWLTVV.

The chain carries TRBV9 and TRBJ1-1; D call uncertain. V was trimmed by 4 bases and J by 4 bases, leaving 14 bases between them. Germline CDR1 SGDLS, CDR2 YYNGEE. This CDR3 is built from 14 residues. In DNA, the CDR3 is TGTGCCAGCAGCTATGTTCTCGATCCCACTGAAGCTTTCTTT. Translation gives CASSYVLDPTEAFF.

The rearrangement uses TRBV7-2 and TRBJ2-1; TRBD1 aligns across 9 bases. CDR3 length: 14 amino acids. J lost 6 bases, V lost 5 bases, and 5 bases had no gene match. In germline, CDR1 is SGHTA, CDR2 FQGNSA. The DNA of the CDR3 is TGTGCCAGCAGCCTAGGGACAGGGTTCAATGAGCAGTTCTTC. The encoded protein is CASSLGTGFNEQFF.

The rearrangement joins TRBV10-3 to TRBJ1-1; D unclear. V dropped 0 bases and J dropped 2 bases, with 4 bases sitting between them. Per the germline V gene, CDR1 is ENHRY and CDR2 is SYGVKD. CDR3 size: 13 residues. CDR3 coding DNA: TGTGCCATCAGTGAGTCGGTTAACACTGAAGCTTTCTTT. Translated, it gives CAISESVNTEAFF.

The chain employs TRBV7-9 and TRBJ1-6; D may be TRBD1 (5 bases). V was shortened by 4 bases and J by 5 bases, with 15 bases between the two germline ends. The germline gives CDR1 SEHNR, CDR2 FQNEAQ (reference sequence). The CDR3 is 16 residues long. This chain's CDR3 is CASSSTRKGNNSPLHF. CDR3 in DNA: TGTGCCAGCAGCTCGACGCGAAAGGGGAATAATTCACCCCTCCACTTT.

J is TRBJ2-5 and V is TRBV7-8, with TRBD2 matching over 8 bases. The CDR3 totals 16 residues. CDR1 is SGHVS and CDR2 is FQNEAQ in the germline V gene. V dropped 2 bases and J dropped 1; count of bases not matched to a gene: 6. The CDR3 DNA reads TGTGCCAGCAGCTTAAGGGGGGGACTAGGCCAAGAGACCCAGTACTTC. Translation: CASSLRGGLGQETQYF.

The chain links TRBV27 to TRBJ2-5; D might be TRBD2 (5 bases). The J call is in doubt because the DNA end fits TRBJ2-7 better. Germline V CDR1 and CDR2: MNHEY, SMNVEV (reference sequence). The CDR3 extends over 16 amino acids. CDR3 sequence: CASSITFGVLDYEQYF. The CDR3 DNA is TGTGCCAGCAGTATAACGTTCGGGGTTCTCGACTACGAGCAGTACTTC.

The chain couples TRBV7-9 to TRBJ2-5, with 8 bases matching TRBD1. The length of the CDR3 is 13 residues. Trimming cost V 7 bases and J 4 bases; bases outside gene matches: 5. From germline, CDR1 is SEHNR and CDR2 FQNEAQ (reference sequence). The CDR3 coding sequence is TGTGCCAGCATCGACAGGGGACGAGAGACCCAGTACTTC. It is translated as CASIDRGRETQYF.

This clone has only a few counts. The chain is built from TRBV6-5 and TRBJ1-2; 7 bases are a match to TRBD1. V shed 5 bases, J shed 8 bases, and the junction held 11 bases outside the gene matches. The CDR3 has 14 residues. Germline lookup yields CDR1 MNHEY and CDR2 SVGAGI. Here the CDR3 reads CASSPSDRVKGYTF. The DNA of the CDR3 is TGTGCCAGCAGTCCCTCCGACAGGGTTAAAGGCTACACCTTC.